What follows is one T cell receptor (beta chain) and its context. Antigen: not known. TCRdb reprocessed the 5' RACE reads and reports one entry per CDR3 protein, with no DNA. This table lists about 380,000 distinct CDR3 sequences. The data were taken from a study of monozygotic twins with inflammatory bowel disease. Investigators extracted total RNA from whole blood and did not sort T cells. Study-wide results and limits: The study supported no single strong signal or clonotype linked to IBD. Repertoire similarity did not differ between concordant and discordant twins, perhaps due to limited power.

Material for sequencing was blood. The clonotype comes from a human donor with ulcerative colitis or Crohn's disease, or a healthy co-twin of an affected twin (not recorded which).

The CDR3 protein is CASSFDGLNEQFF. The genes are TRBV5-1 and TRBJ2-1; lacking DNA, the TRBD2 call made by TCRdb goes unchecked. Germline values: CDR1 SGHRS, CDR2 YFSETQ. This CDR3 comprises 13 residues.